The 4 T cell receptor beta chains presented below share a single source sample, sequenced in a study of Graves' ophthalmopathy and Graves' hyperthyroidism. Amplification of the TCR beta CDR3 regions used RNA transcripts (as template). The library came from an HTBI-primed first-round RT-PCR and a second-round multiplex PCR. Each CDR3 protein is one row after TCRdb ran MiXCR on the multiplex PCR reads. The sample holds approximately 540,000 distinct CDR3 sequences, just under 40% seen once. The specimen sequenced was peripheral blood or thyroid tissue (not recorded which). These receptors were taken from an adult man with Graves' hyperthyroidism.

This clonotype showed up just a few times. The chain carries TRBV20-1 and TRBJ1-5; unclear D gene. The CDR3 totals 15 residues. Looked up from germline, CDR1 is DFQATT and CDR2 is SNEGSKA (reference sequence). V lost 2 bases and J 6 bases, leaving 17 bases between the germline ends. CDR3 bases: TGCAGTGCTAGACTTCGGAACGCGCCGGGTCAGCCCCAGCATTTT. Translated, it gives CSARLRNAPGQPQHF.

As to this clonotype: This could be a read error, since a much larger clone is one nucleotide away. The rearrangement joins TRBV19 to TRBJ2-5; 7 positions match TRBD1. CDR3 size: 14 residues. CDR1 and CDR2 (germline): LNHDA, SQIVND (reference sequence). The CDR3 DNA sequence: TGTGCCAGTAGTATACAGGGGGAGAGAGAGACCCAGTGCTTC. Translation gives CASSIQGERETQCF.

This clonotype was counted at least ten times. The V gene is TRBV3-1, the J gene TRBJ2-7; 12 nucleotides align to TRBD2. CDR1 and CDR2 from the germline V gene are LGHDT and YNNKEL (reference sequence). The CDR3 covers 17 residues. With 4 bases clipped from V and 5 bases from J, the junction kept 12 bases outside the gene matches. The DNA for the CDR3 is TGTGCCAGCAGCCGCAGACTAGCGGGAGAGGTCGGCCACGAGCAGTACTTC. Its protein is CASSRRLAGEVGHEQYF.

The table lists this clonotype with many counts. This chain connects TRBV2 to TRBJ2-5, with 11 nucleotides matching TRBD2. The CDR3 length is 18 residues. The V and J ends lost 5 bases and 1 base, in that order; junction bases with no gene match: 12. The germline gives CDR1 SNHLY, CDR2 FYNNEI. The CDR3 sequence: CASSKTSGEPGGQETQYF. The CDR3 DNA reads TGTGCCAGCAGTAAGACTAGCGGGGAGCCGGGGGGCCAAGAGACCCAGTACTTC.